These 18 T cell receptor beta chains came from one sample sequenced in a study of CD8+ T cells in alopecia areata. RNA extraction and reverse transcription yielded cDNA as sequencing template. Clones were read by immunoSEQ multiplex PCR, and TCRdb kept only the in-frame ones, dropping some. The sample holds under 85,000 clones, approximately 45% seen once. This specimen consisted of CD8+ T cells sorted from blood, obtained at week 0. These receptors originate from a human donor with alopecia areata.

The rearrangement links TRBV9 to TRBJ2-1; 11 nucleotides agree with TRBD2. The CDR3 is 17 residues long. Trimming removed 0 bases from V and 2 bases from J; junction bases left unmatched: 4. Germline lookup yields CDR1 SGDLS and CDR2 YYNGEE. The chain's CDR3 is CASSVDPSGGTYNEQFF. CDR3 sequence (DNA): TGTGCCAGCAGCGTAGATCCTAGCGGGGGGACCTACAATGAGCAGTTCTTC.

This clone was picked up many times. The chain joins TRBV9 to TRBJ2-4, with TRBD1 identical over 10 bases. Looked up from germline, CDR1 is SGDLS and CDR2 is YYNGEE. This CDR3 is built from 15 residues. J gave up 8 bases and V 0 bases, and 5 bases lay outside the gene matches. The CDR3 sequence is CASSVEGTGDDIQYF. CDR3 sequence (DNA): TGTGCCAGCAGCGTAGAGGGGACAGGGGATGACATTCAGTACTTC.

This clone showed up just a few times. The rearrangement links TRBV14 to TRBJ2-3, with D tentatively TRBD2 (6 bases). Trimming took 2 bases from V and 11 from J, leaving 11 bases between them. The V gene's germline CDR1 is SGHDN and CDR2 FVKESK. This CDR3 is 12 amino acids long. The DNA of the CDR3 is TGTGCCAGCAGCCAATGGGACTCCGGGCAGTATTTT. It codes for CASSQWDSGQYF. Drawing the rest from reference TRBV14 and TRBJ2-3, the complete variable domain is EAGVTQFPSHSVIEKGQTVTLRCDPISGHDNLYWYRRVMGKEIKFLLHFVKESKQDESGMPNNRFLAERTGGTYSTLKVQPAELEDSGVYFCASSQWDSGQYFGPGTRLTVL.

The chain uses TRBV29-1 and TRBJ2-1; 8 nucleotides align to TRBD1. Germline V CDR1 and CDR2: SQVTM, ANQGSEA. CDR3 length: 10 amino acids. V trimming: 7 bases; J trimming: 10 bases; junction bases outside the gene matches: 3. The CDR3 bases are TGCAGCGCATGGACAGGGGAGCAGTTCTTC. Amino acids: CSAWTGEQFF.

The rearrangement joins TRBV5-6 to TRBJ2-1; 8 bases are a match to TRBD2. V shed 0 bases and J 6 bases; nucleotides not matched to a gene: 8. The germline gives CDR1 SGHDT, CDR2 YYEEEE. CDR3 length equals 16 residues. The CDR3 DNA reads as TGTGCCAGCAGCTTGGCCGGTGCGGGAGGAAGCAATGAGCAGTTCTTC. This translates into CASSLAGAGGSNEQFF. Complete variable domain (other parts from reference TRBV5-6 and TRBJ2-1): DAGVTQSPTHLIKTRGQQVTLRCSPKSGHDTVSWYQQALGQGPQFIFQYYEEEERQRGNFPDRFSGHQFPNYSSELNVNALLLGDSALYLCASSLAGAGGSNEQFFGPGTRLTVL.

This clone has more than one count but fewer than ten. The chain joins TRBV29-1 to TRBJ2-1; D uncertain. The CDR3 is 11 amino acids. Germline V gene sequence: CDR1 SQVTM, CDR2 ANQGSEA. V lost 5 bases and J lost 5, with 7 bases in between. The CDR3 loop is CSVLGNNEQFF. CDR3 bases: TGCAGCGTTCTGGGAAACAATGAGCAGTTCTTC.

V gene TRBV12-5 combines with J gene TRBJ2-3, with 9 bases matching TRBD2. The CDR3 is 18 amino acids. Germline V gives CDR1 LGHNT, CDR2 FRNRAP. The J segment lost 0 bases and the V segment lost 5 bases, leaving 12 bases of the junction unmatched. CDR3 sequence (DNA): TGTGCTAGTGGTATAACGCGGGCTAGCGGGGCAAGCACAGATACGCAGTATTTT. It encodes CASGITRASGASTDTQYF.

This clone has just a few counts. The rearrangement links TRBV29-1 to TRBJ1-1; D unclear. The CDR3 runs to 14 residues. Germline CDR1 and CDR2: SQVTM and ANQGSEA. The V end was cut by 6 bases, the J end by 0 bases, with 14 bases between. For the CDR3, the DNA is TGCAGCGTGAACCCCCGGGTCCTGAACACTGAAGCTTTCTTT. Translation: CSVNPRVLNTEAFF.

The chain is built from TRBV13 and TRBJ2-7; 8 bases are a match to TRBD2. The ends lost 3 bases at V and 6 bases at J; junction bases unmatched: 7. Germline-derived CDR1 and CDR2 are PRHDT and FYEKMQ (reference sequence). CDR3 length: 14 amino acids. In DNA form, the CDR3 reads TGTGCCAGCAGCTTGGGGGCAGGGACTAGCGAGCAGTACTTC. Translation: CASSLGAGTSEQYF.

This clone is a singleton in its sample. This chain links TRBV4-3 with TRBJ2-5; 10 bases match TRBD1. V dropped 1 base and J dropped 1; count of bases not matched to a gene: 15. This CDR3 comprises 20 residues. Germline loops: CDR1 LGHNA, CDR2 YSLEER. CDR3 in amino acids: CASSQGPTGGAGGIQETQYF. The CDR3, as DNA: TGCGCCAGCAGCCAAGGGCCGACAGGGGGCGCGGGGGGAATCCAAGAGACCCAGTACTTC.

This chain links TRBV6-5 with TRBJ2-6; tentatively, D is TRBD1 (6 bases). The CDR3 is 16 amino acids. V lost 4 bases to trimming and J lost 2 bases, with 12 bases between them. Germline V gene data show CDR1 as MNHEY and CDR2 as SVGAGI. CDR3 sequence: CASSWEQGPGANVLTF. CDR3 coding DNA: TGTGCCAGCAGTTGGGAACAGGGCCCTGGGGCCAACGTCCTGACTTTC.

This clone was seen just once. The rearrangement joins TRBV15 to TRBJ2-7; 7 bases agree with TRBD1. Germline V gene lookup returns CDR1 LNHNV and CDR2 YYDKDF (reference sequence). The CDR3 contains 13 residues. The ends lost 8 bases at V and 5 bases at J; junction bases unmatched: 9. The CDR3 reads CATRGTGVNEQYF. The CDR3, as DNA: TGTGCCACCCGAGGTACAGGGGTCAACGAGCAGTACTTC.

J is TRBJ2-7 and V is TRBV6-9; possibly TRBD1 for D (7 bases). This CDR3 is 15 amino acids long. V shed 5 bases and J shed 4 bases, with 18 bases lying between them. Germline-derived CDR1 and CDR2 are MNHGY and SVAAGI. CDR3 sequence: CASSEAEGAVYEQYF. CDR3 sequence (DNA): TGTGCCAGCAGTGAAGCGGAGGGGGCGGTATACGAGCAGTACTTC.

This clone came up once. The CDR3 protein is CAISEEQWEAQHF. The CDR3 DNA sequence: TGTGCCATCAGTGAGGAGCAATGGGAGGCCCAGCATTTT. The chain is built from TRBV10-3 and TRBJ1-5; D is uncertain. The V end was cut by 2 bases, the J end by 11 bases, with 13 bases between. The CDR3 has 13 residues. Per the germline V gene, CDR1 is ENHRY and CDR2 is SYGVKD.

This chain links TRBV15 with TRBJ2-7; D may be TRBD2 (7 bases). Germline assignment: CDR1 LNHNV and CDR2 YYDKDF (reference sequence). Trimming removed 0 bases at V and 3 bases at J, with 15 bases between. The CDR3 loop spans 16 amino acids. Here the CDR3 DNA reads TGTGCCACCAGCAGAGACTTGGGGGGGCTCGACTACGAGCAGTACTTC. It yields the protein CATSRDLGGLDYEQYF.

This clone showed up just once. This chain connects TRBV27 to TRBJ2-1; 7 bases line up with TRBD2. CDR1 is MNHEY and CDR2 is SMNVEV in the germline V gene (reference sequence). The junction had 11 bases not matched to a gene; V was cut back by 7 bases and J by 8 bases. This CDR3 has 14 amino acids. CDR3 in amino acids: CASIERDGSDEQFF. The CDR3 DNA reads TGTGCCAGCATTGAGCGGGATGGGAGCGATGAGCAGTTCTTC.

The chain carries TRBV29-1 and TRBJ2-7, with D tentatively TRBD2 (6 bases). Germline-derived CDR1 and CDR2 are SQVTM and ANQGSEA. V dropped 7 bases and J dropped 6 bases, with 13 bases sitting between them. This CDR3 comprises 11 residues. The CDR3 loop is CSGLSGSEQYF. CDR3 coding DNA: TGCAGCGGCTTGAGCGGGTCCGAGCAGTACTTC.

This clone came up a few times. The chain combines TRBV30 with TRBJ1-4, with D unresolved. CDR3 length equals 15 residues. Germline-derived CDR1 and CDR2 are GTSNPN and SVGIG (reference sequence). The germline V and J ends were trimmed by 2 bases and 0 bases, with 10 bases remaining between them. This CDR3 reads CAWSTYPATNEKLFF. The CDR3 region has the DNA TGTGCCTGGAGTACCTATCCGGCAACTAATGAAAAACTGTTTTTT.